The 3 T cell receptor beta chains reported below all come from one sample, sequenced in a study of T-cell memory formation after mild COVID-19. TCRdb analysed the 5' RACE reads with MiXCR anew, one entry per CDR3 protein. Of 400,000 to 500,000 distinct CDR3 sequences in the sample, roughly 17% were seen once. Sequences were obtained from PBMCs or a T cell subset sorted from them (not recorded which). These receptors all stem from a young man who had mild COVID-19 (a few samples of this study predate the infection). Cell type and time point are not known.

There are a few counts of this clonotype. This rearrangement joins TRBV5-1 to TRBJ1-4; D uncertain. Per the germline V gene, CDR1 is SGHRS and CDR2 is YFSETQ. The CDR3 runs 15 residues. Trimming took off 4 bases at V and 1 base at J, with 11 bases between the two ends. Here the CDR3 DNA reads TGCGCCAGCAGCGTAACCGGGGAAACTAATGAAAAACTGTTTTTT. This gives the protein CASSVTGETNEKLFF.

This clonotype was counted a few times. V and J are TRBV7-9 and TRBJ2-3; D may correspond to TRBD1 or TRBD2 (6 bases each). Per germline, CDR1 SEHNR and CDR2 FQNEAQ (reference sequence). The V and J ends lost 2 bases and 4 bases respectively, with 13 bases between them. There are 15 residues in the CDR3. CDR3 DNA: TGTGCCAGCAGCTTAAGTCCGGGGGCGGCAGATACGCAGTATTTT. Protein sequence: CASSLSPGAADTQYF. The variable domain in full, completed from reference TRBV7-9 and TRBJ2-3, reads DTGVSQNPRHKITKRGQNVTFRCDPISEHNRLYWYRQTLGQGPEFLTYFQNEAQLEKSRLLSDRFSAERPKGSFSTLEIQRTEQGDSAMYLCASSLSPGAADTQYFGPGTRLTVL.

This clonotype was seen only a few times. The rearrangement joins TRBV5-5 to TRBJ2-7, with D possibly being TRBD1 (5 bases). Germline-derived CDR1 and CDR2 are SGHKS and YYEKEE (reference sequence). V lost 1 base, J lost 1 base, and 9 bases lay in between. The CDR3 runs to 14 residues. Here the CDR3 reads CASSLYQGSYEQYV. The CDR3 DNA is TGTGCCAGCAGCTTGTATCAGGGATCCTACGAGCAGTACGTC.